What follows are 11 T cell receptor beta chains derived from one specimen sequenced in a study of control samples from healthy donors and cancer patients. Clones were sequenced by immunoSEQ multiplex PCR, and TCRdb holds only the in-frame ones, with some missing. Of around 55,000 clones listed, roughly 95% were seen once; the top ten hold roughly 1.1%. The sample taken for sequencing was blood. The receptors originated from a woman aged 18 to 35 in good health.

DNA for the CDR3: TGCGCCAGCAGAGACGTTTACAGGGCAACGGATAAAGATACGCAGTATTTT. Protein: CASRDVYRATDKDTQYF. The V call is TRBV10-1, the J call TRBJ2-3; weak D call: TRBD1 (6 bases). Germline lookup yields CDR1 WNHNN and CDR2 SYGVQD (reference sequence). The ends were cut back, 6 bases at V and 5 bases at J, with 24 bases in the middle. The CDR3 runs to 17 residues.

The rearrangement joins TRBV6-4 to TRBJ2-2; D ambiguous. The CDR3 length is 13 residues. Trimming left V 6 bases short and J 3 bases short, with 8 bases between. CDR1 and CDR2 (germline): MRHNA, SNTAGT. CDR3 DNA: TGTGCCAGCAGCGAACGGGACACCGGGGAGCTGTTTTTT. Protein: CASSERDTGELFF.

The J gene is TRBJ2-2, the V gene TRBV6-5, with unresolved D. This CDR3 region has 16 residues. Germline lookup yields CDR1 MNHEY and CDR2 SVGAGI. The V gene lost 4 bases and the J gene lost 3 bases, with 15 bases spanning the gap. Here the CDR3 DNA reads TGTGCCAGCAGTTCGTCGAGGCTCTGGTACACCGGGGAGCTGTTTTTT. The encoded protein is CASSSSRLWYTGELFF.

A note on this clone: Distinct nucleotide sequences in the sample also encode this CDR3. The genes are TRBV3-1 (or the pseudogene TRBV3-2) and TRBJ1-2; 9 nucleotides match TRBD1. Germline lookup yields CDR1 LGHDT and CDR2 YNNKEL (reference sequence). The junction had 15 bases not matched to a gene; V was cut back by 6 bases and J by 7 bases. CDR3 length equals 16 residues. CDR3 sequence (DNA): TGTGCCAGCAGTCAAAGCCGGGGACAGGGCCTCTCTGGCTACACCTTC. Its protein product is CASSQSRGQGLSGYTF.

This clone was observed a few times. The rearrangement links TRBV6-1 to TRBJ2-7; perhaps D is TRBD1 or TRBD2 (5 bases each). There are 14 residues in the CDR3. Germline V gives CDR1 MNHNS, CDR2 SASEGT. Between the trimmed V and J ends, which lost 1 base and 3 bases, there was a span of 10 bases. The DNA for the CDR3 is TGTGCCAGCAGTGAAGGTGGGGACCTCTACGAGCAGTACTTC. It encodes CASSEGGDLYEQYF.

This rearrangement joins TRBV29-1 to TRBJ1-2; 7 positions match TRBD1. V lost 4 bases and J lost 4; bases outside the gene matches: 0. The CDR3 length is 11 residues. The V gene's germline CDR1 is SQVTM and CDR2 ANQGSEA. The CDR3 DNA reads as TGCAGCGTTGGGACAGGCTATGGCTACACCTTC. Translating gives CSVGTGYGYTF.

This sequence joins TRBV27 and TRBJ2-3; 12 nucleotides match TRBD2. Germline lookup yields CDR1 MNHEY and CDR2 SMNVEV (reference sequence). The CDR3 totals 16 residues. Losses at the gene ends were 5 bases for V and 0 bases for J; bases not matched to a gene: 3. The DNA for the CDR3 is TGTGCCAGCAGTCCAGGACTAGCGGGGAGCACAGATACGCAGTATTTT. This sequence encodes CASSPGLAGSTDTQYF.

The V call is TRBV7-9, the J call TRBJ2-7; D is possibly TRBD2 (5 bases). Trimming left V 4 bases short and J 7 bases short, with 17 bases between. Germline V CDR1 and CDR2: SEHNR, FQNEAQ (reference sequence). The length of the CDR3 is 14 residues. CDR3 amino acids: CASSSILGLSEQYF. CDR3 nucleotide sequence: TGTGCCAGCAGCTCCATCCTTGGACTGTCAGAGCAGTACTTC.

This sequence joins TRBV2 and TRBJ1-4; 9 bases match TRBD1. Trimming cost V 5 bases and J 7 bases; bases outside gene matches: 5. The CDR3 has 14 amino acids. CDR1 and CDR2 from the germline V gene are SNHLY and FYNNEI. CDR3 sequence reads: CASSSGTGSEKLFF. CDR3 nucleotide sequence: TGTGCCAGCAGTTCCGGGACAGGGAGTGAAAAACTGTTTTTT.

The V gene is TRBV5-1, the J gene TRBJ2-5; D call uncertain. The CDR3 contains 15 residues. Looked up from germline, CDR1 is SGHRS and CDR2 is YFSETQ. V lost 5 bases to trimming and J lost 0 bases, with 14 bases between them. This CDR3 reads CASRQQRRYQETQYF. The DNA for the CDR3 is TGCGCCAGCAGACAACAGAGGAGATACCAAGAGACCCAGTACTTC.

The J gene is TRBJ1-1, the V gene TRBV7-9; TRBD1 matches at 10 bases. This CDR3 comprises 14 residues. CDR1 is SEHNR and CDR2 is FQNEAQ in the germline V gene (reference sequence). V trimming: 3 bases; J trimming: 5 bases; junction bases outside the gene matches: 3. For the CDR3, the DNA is TGTGCCAGCAGCTTTGACAGGGGGCGAACTGAAGCTTTCTTT. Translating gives CASSFDRGRTEAFF.